This TCR beta chain was profiled in a study of blood T cell repertoires in COVID-19. The wider study: Spain, Italy and the United States supplied samples that represented acute and convalescent COVID-19. The analysed material was cDNA or gDNA that came from T cells, B-cell-depleted T cells, or PBMCs.

The V end lost 4 bases, the J end lost 1 base, and 14 bases lay between the germline ends. The CDR3 extends over 15 amino acids. CDR1 and CDR2 (germline): SGHVS, FQNEAQ. In the original workflow: Reference gene primers were amplified, and this amplification served to estimate nucleated cell counts. Profiling relied on immunoSEQ multiplex PCR, and the TCRdb table lists in-frame clones only, not all of them. V and J calls and clone size are copied from that table; D and trimming were computed from the DNA. This table holds under 200,000 clones, roughly 80% found once. The receptor was derived from a woman of 80 years or more with acute or convalescent COVID-19. The V and J genes are TRBV7-8 and TRBJ2-7; possibly TRBD1 for D (5 bases). The sequencing input was peripheral blood. Here the CDR3 reads CASSYDSDRSYEQYF. In nucleotides, the CDR3 is TGTGCCAGCAGCTATGACAGCGATCGGTCCTACGAGCAGTACTTC.